A selection of T cell receptor beta chains follows, all from one sample in a study of blood T cell repertoires in COVID-19. Sequencing used immunoSEQ multiplex PCR; TCRdb keeps in-frame clones, though not all of them. This sample carries about 250,000 clones, approximately 91% of them seen once, and the ten largest clones take 2% to 2.5%. Specimen: peripheral blood. Receptor source: a woman in her forties who had recovered from COVID-19. Each CDR3 is given with its conserved first and last residue. A D gene is named only where the DNA matches it firmly. Clone size appears in some rows only: once, few, many, or a class for an expanded clone.

D	V	size	J	DNA	CDR3
.	TRBV28	.	TRBJ1-6	TGTGCCAGCAGTTTAGTCCGGCAGGGCCTCTATAATTCACCCCTCCACTTT	CASSLVRQGLYNSPLHF
.	TRBV7-9	few	TRBJ1-4	TGTGCCAGCAGCTTCGACAGCGTTAATGAAAAACTGTTTTTT	CASSFDSVNEKLFF
TRBD2	TRBV30	.	TRBJ2-7	TGTGCCTGGAGTGTCGGGGCGGGAGCCCCAGGCTACGAGCAGTACTTC	CAWSVGAGAPGYEQYF
TRBD1	TRBV18	.	TRBJ1-5	TGTGCCAGCCGGCCGGGACAGGGCTCAAATCAGCCCCAGCATTTT	CASRPGQGSNQPQHF
TRBD1	TRBV19	.	TRBJ2-3	TGTGCCAGTTCCACAGGGGGACGGGGGCGAACGCAGTATTTT	CASSTGGRGRTQYF
TRBD2	TRBV9	.	TRBJ2-1	TGTGCCAGCAGCGTAAACCTTCAACTAGCGGGAGGGCTCGATGAGCAGTTCTTC	CASSVNLQLAGGLDEQFF
.	TRBV4-3	.	TRBJ1-5	TGCGCCAGCAGCCAGAGCTATAGCAATCAGCCCCAGCATTTT	CASSQSYSNQPQHF
TRBD1	TRBV6-1	.	TRBJ2-7	TGTGCCAGCAGTACGGGACAGAGCTACGAGCAGTACTTC	CASSTGQSYEQYF
.	TRBV5-5	.	TRBJ2-5	TGTGGAACTGGGAGGAATAAGGAGACCCAGTACTTC	CGTGRNKETQYF
TRBD1	TRBV7-3	.	TRBJ2-7	TGTGCCAGCAGCTTAAAACCTCCTGCGCGCGGGACAGGCACTGAGCAGTACTTC	CASSLKPPARGTGTEQYF